The rows below give T cell receptor beta chains drawn from one sample of a study of T cells in Graves' hyperthyroidism and ophthalmopathy. TCRdb independently ran MiXCR on the multiplex PCR reads; one entry per CDR3 protein. The data show roughly 840,000 distinct CDR3 sequences, 35% to 40% seen once. The sequenced sample consisted of blood. The origin of the receptors is a man aged 18 to 30 with Graves' hyperthyroidism. Both conserved end residues are part of each CDR3. The D gene is left open where the match is weak. Some rows have no size entry. The others give once, few or many, or a class for an expanded clone.

V	D	J	size	DNA	CDR3
TRBV25-1	.	TRBJ2-7	.	TGTGCCAGCGTTGAGGGGTCCAGCTACGAGCAGTACTTC	CASVEGSSYEQYF
TRBV7-2	TRBD1	TRBJ2-5	.	TGTGCCAGCAGCCAAGGGACAGCTCAAGAGGCCCAGTACTTC	CASSQGTAQEAQYF
TRBV19	.	TRBJ2-2	few	TGTGCCAGTAGTATAGAGGCTCTTGTAGCCGGGGAGCTGTTTTTT	CASSIEALVAGELFF
TRBV5-1	.	TRBJ2-7	few	TGCGCCAGCAGCTTCTCAGGGATCGAGGAGCAGTACTTC	CASSFSGIEEQYF
TRBV7-9	.	TRBJ1-5	.	TGTGCCAGCAGCCCCCAGGTGGCATCTTATAGCAATCAGCCCCAGCATTTT	CASSPQVASYSNQPQHF
TRBV4-1	TRBD1	TRBJ1-6	.	TGCGCCAGCAGCCCACAGGAGGGGGCTTTCCTTCTTTCACCCCTCCACTTT	CASSPQEGAFLLSPLHF
TRBV9	.	TRBJ2-2	once	TGTGCCAGCAGCCCTCTCGGGGGGAACACCGGGGAGCTGTTTTTT	CASSPLGGNTGELFF
TRBV4-3	.	TRBJ1-1	.	TGCGCCAGCAGCCAAGAATGGCGGAACACTGAAGCTTTCTTT	CASSQEWRNTEAFF
TRBV7-2	TRBD1	TRBJ2-2	many	TGTGCCAGCAGCATGACAGGGGGGACCGGGGAGCTGTTTTTT	CASSMTGGTGELFF
TRBV11-2	TRBD2	TRBJ2-7	.	TGTGCCAGCAGCCAAACATGGCTAGCGGGATCCAGCTCCTACGAGCAGTACTTC	CASSQTWLAGSSSYEQYF
TRBV7-2	.	TRBJ1-6	many	TGTGCCAGCAGCCTACAACCCGATTATTCACCCCTCCACTTT	CASSLQPDYSPLHF
TRBV29-1	.	TRBJ2-3	.	TGCAGCGTGATGGTAACAGGTTATATTCAGGATACGCAGTATTTT	CSVMVTGYIQDTQYF
TRBV10-2	.	TRBJ2-5	many	TGCGCCAGCAGTGAAGGGACTGATGAGACCCAGTACTTC	CASSEGTDETQYF
TRBV7-9	TRBD1	TRBJ1-6	many	TGTGCCAGCAGCCCCGACAGGGTGAATTCACCCCTCCACTTT	CASSPDRVNSPLHF
TRBV2	TRBD1	TRBJ2-7	many	TGTGCCAGCAGAGGGAGGGACAGGGTGTACGAGCAGTACTTC	CASRGRDRVYEQYF
TRBV7-2	TRBD1	TRBJ1-5	.	TGTGCCAGCAGCTTTTCAGGGGGTAGCAATCAGCCCCAGCATTTT	CASSFSGGSNQPQHF
TRBV12-3/TRBV12-4	.	TRBJ1-4	few	TGTGCCAGCAGTTTAGATGTAGGGTTGGTGGATGAAAAACTGTTTTTT	CASSLDVGLVDEKLFF
TRBV12-3/TRBV12-4	.	TRBJ2-5	.	TGTGCCAGCCTGGGGCAGGGACACTACCAAGAGACCCAGTACTTC	CASLGQGHYQETQYF
TRBV7-2	TRBD2	TRBJ2-5	few	TGTGCCAGCAGCTCGTACGGGGGGGCCGGCGGGACCCAGTACTTC	CASSSYGGAGGTQYF
TRBV19	.	TRBJ2-6	.	TGTGCCAGTAGTATACGGCCAGGGGAATGGTTCAACGTCCTGACTTTC	CASSIRPGEWFNVLTF
TRBV7-9	TRBD1	TRBJ1-4	.	TGTGCCAGCAGCTTGGGGACAGGGAGCGTGACTAATGAAAAACTGTTTTTT	CASSLGTGSVTNEKLFF
TRBV25-1	TRBD1	TRBJ2-5	.	TGTGCCAGCAGTGAGGGGGACAGTGGCCAAGAGACCCAGTACTTC	CASSEGDSGQETQYF
TRBV7-9	.	TRBJ2-7	.	TGTGCCAGCAGCCGCACCATTATCGAGCAGTACTTC	CASSRTIIEQYF
TRBV14	.	TRBJ1-1	.	TGTGCCAGCAACCTACAGGGAGGGAAGGACACTGAAGCTTTCTTT	CASNLQGGKDTEAFF
TRBV9	.	TRBJ2-5	few	TGTGCCAGCAGCGTAGATAAGGGTGGAGAGACCCAGTACTTC	CASSVDKGGETQYF
TRBV7-9	.	TRBJ1-1	many	TGTGCCAGCAGCTCCTGGGGGGACACTGAAGCTTTCTTT	CASSSWGDTEAFF
TRBV2	.	TRBJ1-2	many	TGTGCCAGCAACAAGGGGGAGGGGAGCTATGGCTACACCTTC	CASNKGEGSYGYTF
TRBV25-1	TRBD1	TRBJ2-7	many	TGTGCCAGCAGTTCCTTAACCGGGACAGGGGCCTACGAGCAGTACTTC	CASSSLTGTGAYEQYF
TRBV7-8	.	TRBJ2-5	.	TGCGCCAGCAGCCCCTTAGGGGGGCCAGAGACCCAGTACTTC	CASSPLGGPETQYF
TRBV20-1	TRBD2	TRBJ2-6	few	TGCAGTGCTAGAGATCTGGCGGGAGGGCCTGGGGCCAACGTCCTGACTTTC	CSARDLAGGPGANVLTF
TRBV4-1	.	TRBJ2-7	.	TGCGCCAGCAGCCAAGACAGGGACCCCTACGAGCAGTACTTC	CASSQDRDPYEQYF
TRBV29-1	.	TRBJ2-7	.	TGCAGCGTTGGGGCGCATCTCAACGAGCAGTACTTC	CSVGAHLNEQYF
TRBV10-3	.	TRBJ2-5	many	TGTGCCATCAGTGATAAGCAAGAGACCCAGTACTTC	CAISDKQETQYF
TRBV6-5	.	TRBJ2-7	once	TGTGCCAGCATCCCCCGTCCGTACGAGCAGTACTTC	CASIPRPYEQYF
TRBV15	.	TRBJ2-7	many	TGTGCCACCAGCAGACTAGTGGGTAACGAGCAGTACTTC	CATSRLVGNEQYF
TRBV7-2	.	TRBJ1-1	few	TGTGCCAGCAGCGCGCAAAATTTGAACACTGAAGCTTTCTTT	CASSAQNLNTEAFF
TRBV25-1	.	TRBJ1-5	many	TGTGCCAGCAGTGAATTCGGCGGTAATCAGCCCCAGCATTTT	CASSEFGGNQPQHF
TRBV19	.	TRBJ1-5	many	TGTGCCAGTAGTATGGCGGGTTATAGCAATCAGCCCCAGCATTTT	CASSMAGYSNQPQHF
TRBV10-3	.	TRBJ2-7	once	TGTGCCATCAGTGAGATGGGCATCGACGAGCAGTACTTC	CAISEMGIDEQYF
TRBV6-5	TRBD1	TRBJ1-1	few	TGTGCCAGCAGTTGGACCGGGACAGGGGAGGGTTTCTTT	CASSWTGTGEGFF
TRBV29-1	.	TRBJ1-4	many	TGCAGCGTTGAAGCTGGGGGCAGTGAAAAACTGTTTTTT	CSVEAGGSEKLFF
TRBV12-3/TRBV12-4	.	TRBJ2-7	.	TGTGCCAGCAGTTACGGGGAGGTAGGCGAGCAGTACTTC	CASSYGEVGEQYF
TRBV28	.	TRBJ1-4	.	TGTGCCAGCGATTCAGGGGAGACGAAACTGTTTTTT	CASDSGETKLFF
TRBV2	.	TRBJ2-7	few	TGTGCCAGCAGAGCGGAGGGCCACGAGCAGTACTTC	CASRAEGHEQYF
TRBV12-3/TRBV12-4	.	TRBJ2-7	few	TGTGCCAGCAGTCCCAAGGGTTATACCTACGAGCAGTACTTC	CASSPKGYTYEQYF
TRBV9	.	TRBJ2-2	.	TGTGCCAGCGGCGACACCGGGGAGCTGATTTTT	CASGDTGELIF
TRBV12-3/TRBV12-4	TRBD1	TRBJ2-2	few	TGTGCCAGCAGTCTCCGGGACAGGGGGACCGGGGAGCTGTTTTTT	CASSLRDRGTGELFF
TRBV5-6	.	TRBJ2-7	few	TGTGCCAGCAGCTTCGGCCCAATCTCCCTCGGCGAGCAGTACTTC	CASSFGPISLGEQYF
TRBV20-1	.	TRBJ1-6	.	TGCAGTGCTAGAATAGGGGCCCCCAATTCACCCCTCCACTTT	CSARIGAPNSPLHF
TRBV29-1	.	TRBJ2-5	many	TGCAGCGTTGAAAAAGGGAAGGGAGAGACCCAGTACTTC	CSVEKGKGETQYF
TRBV25-1	TRBD2	TRBJ2-5	.	TGTGCCAGCAGTGAAGATTTGGCGGCTCCGGGAGGAGAGACCCAGTACTTC	CASSEDLAAPGGETQYF